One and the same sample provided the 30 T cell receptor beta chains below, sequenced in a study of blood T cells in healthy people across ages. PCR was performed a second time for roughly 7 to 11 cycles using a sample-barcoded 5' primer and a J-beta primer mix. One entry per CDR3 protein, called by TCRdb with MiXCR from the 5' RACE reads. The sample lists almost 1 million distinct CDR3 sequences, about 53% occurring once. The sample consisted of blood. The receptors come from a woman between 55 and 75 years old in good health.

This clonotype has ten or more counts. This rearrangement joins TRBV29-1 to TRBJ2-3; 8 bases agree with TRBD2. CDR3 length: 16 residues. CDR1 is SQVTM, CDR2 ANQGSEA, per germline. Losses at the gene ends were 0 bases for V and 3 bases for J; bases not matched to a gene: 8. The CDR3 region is CSVEDRISGTTDTQYF. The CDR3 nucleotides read TGCAGCGTTGAAGATCGAATTAGCGGGACAACAGATACGCAGTATTTT.

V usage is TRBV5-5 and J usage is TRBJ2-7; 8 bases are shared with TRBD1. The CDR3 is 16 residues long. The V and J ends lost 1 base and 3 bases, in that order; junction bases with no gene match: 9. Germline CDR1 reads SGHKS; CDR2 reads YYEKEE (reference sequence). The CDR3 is CASSLLRATGVYEQYF. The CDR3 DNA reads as TGTGCCAGCAGCTTGCTTAGGGCGACAGGGGTCTACGAGCAGTACTTC.

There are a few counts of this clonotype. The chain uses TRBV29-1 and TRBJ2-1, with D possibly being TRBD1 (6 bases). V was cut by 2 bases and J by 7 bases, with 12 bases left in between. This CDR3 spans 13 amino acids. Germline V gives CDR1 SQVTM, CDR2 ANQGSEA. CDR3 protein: CSVEPRDKNEQFF. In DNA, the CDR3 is TGCAGCGTTGAACCCCGGGACAAAAATGAGCAGTTCTTC.

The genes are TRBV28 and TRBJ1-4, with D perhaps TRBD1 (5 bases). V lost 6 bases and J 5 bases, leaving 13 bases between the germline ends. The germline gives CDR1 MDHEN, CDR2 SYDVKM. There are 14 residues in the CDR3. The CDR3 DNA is TGTGCCAGCAGGACCGGGACGCGGAATGAAAAACTGTTTTTT. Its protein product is CASRTGTRNEKLFF.

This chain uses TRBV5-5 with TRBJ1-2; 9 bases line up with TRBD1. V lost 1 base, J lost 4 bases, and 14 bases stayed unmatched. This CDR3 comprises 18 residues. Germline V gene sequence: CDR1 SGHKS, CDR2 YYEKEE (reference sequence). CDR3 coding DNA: TGTGCCAGCAGCTTGAGTTTAAGGGACAGGGACCCTCTCTATGGCTACACCTTC. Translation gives CASSLSLRDRDPLYGYTF.

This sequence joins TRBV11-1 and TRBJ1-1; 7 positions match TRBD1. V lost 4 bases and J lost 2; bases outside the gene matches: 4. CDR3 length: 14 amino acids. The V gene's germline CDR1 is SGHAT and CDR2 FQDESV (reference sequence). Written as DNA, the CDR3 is TGTGCCAGCAGCTCAGACAGGGATAACACTGAAGCTTTCTTT. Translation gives CASSSDRDNTEAFF. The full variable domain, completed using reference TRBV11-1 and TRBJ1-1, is EAEVAQSPRYKITEKSQAVAFWCDPISGHATLYWYRQILGQGPELLVQFQDESVVDDSQLPKDRFSAERLKGVDSTLKIQPAELGDSAMYLCASSSDRDNTEAFFGQGTRLTVV.

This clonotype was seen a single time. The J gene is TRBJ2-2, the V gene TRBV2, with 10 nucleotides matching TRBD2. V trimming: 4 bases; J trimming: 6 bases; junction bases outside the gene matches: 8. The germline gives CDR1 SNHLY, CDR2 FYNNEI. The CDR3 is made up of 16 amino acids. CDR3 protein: CASSGASGRLAGELFF. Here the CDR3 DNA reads TGTGCCAGCAGTGGTGCTAGCGGGAGATTAGCCGGGGAGCTGTTTTTT.

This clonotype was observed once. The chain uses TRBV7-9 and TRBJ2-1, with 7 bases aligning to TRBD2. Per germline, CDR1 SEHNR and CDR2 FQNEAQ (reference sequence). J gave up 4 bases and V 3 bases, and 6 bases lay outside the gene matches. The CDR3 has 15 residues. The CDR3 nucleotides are TGTGCCAGCAGCTTGGGGAGGGCCATATACAATGAGCAGTTCTTC. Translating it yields CASSLGRAIYNEQFF. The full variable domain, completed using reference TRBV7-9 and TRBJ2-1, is DTGVSQNPRHKITKRGQNVTFRCDPISEHNRLYWYRQTLGQGPEFLTYFQNEAQLEKSRLLSDRFSAERPKGSFSTLEIQRTEQGDSAMYLCASSLGRAIYNEQFFGPGTRLTVL.

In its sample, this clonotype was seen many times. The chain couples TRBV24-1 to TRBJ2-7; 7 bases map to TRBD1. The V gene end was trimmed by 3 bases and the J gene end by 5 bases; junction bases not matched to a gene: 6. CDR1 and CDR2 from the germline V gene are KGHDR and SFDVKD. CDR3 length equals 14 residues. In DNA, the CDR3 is TGTGCCACCAGTGATCCCGGGACAGCTGACGAGCAGTACTTC. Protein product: CATSDPGTADEQYF.

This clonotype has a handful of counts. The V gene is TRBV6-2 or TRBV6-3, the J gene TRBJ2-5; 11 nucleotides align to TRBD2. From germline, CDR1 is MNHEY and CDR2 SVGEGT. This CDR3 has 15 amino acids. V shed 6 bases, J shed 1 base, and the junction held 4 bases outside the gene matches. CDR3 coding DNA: TGTGCCAGCAGCACCGGGACTAGCGGCCAAGAGACCCAGTACTTC. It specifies CASSTGTSGQETQYF.

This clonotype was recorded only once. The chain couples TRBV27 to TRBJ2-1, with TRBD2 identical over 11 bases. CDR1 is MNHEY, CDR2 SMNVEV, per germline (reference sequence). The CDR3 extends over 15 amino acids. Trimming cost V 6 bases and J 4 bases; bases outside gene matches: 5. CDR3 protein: CASRGGTSGYNEQFF. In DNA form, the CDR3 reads TGTGCCAGCAGGGGGGGGACTAGCGGATACAATGAGCAGTTCTTC.

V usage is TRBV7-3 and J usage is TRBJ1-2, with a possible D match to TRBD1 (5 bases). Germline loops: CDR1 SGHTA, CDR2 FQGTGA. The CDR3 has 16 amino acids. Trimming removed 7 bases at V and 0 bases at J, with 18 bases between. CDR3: CASNTLQQETNYGYTF. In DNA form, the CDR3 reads TGTGCCAGCAACACTCTCCAACAGGAAACTAACTATGGCTACACCTTC.

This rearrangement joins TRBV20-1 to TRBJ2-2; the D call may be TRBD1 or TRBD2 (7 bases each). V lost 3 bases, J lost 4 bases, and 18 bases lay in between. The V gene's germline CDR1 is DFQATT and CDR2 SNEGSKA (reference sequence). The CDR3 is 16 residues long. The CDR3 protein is CSARGRGGVGTGELFF. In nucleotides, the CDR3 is TGCAGTGCTAGGGGCAGGGGGGGAGTGGGCACCGGGGAGCTGTTTTTT.

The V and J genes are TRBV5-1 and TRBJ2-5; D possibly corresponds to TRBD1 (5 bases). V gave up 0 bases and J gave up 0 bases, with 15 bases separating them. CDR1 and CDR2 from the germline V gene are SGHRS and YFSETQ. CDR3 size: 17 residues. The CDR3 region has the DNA TGCGCCAGCAGCTTGGGTGCCCGACGACAGAACCAAGAGACCCAGTACTTC. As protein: CASSLGARRQNQETQYF.

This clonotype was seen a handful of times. As DNA, the CDR3 is TGCAGCGTAGGGTTAGCGGGAGCGGGGGAGACCCAGTACTTC. This translates into CSVGLAGAGETQYF. The V and J genes are TRBV29-1 and TRBJ2-5; TRBD2 matches 9 bases. Unmatched junction bases numbered 10, after V lost 6 bases and J lost 5 bases. Per the germline V gene, CDR1 is SQVTM and CDR2 is ANQGSEA. This CDR3 comprises 14 residues.

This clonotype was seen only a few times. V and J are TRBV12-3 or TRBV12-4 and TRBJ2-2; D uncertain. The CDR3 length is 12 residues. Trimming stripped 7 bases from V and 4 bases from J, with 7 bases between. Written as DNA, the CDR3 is TGTGCCAGCACGCAAAGCACCGGGGAGCTGTTTTTT. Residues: CASTQSTGELFF.

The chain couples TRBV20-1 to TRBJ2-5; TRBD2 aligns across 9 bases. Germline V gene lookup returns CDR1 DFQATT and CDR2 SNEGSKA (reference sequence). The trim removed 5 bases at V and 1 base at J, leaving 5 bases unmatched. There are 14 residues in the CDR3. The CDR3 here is CSAQSGGLQETQYF. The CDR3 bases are TGCAGTGCTCAGAGCGGGGGGCTCCAAGAGACCCAGTACTTC.

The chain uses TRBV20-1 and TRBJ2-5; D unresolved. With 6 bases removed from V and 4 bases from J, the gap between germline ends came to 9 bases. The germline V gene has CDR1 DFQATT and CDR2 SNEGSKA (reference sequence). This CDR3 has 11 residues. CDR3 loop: CSADRAETQYF. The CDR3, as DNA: TGCAGTGCCGATAGAGCAGAGACCCAGTACTTC.

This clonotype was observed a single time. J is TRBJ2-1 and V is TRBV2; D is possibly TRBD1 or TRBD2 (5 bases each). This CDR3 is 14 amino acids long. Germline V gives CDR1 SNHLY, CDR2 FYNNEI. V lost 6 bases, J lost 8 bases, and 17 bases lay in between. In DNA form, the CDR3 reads TGTGCCAGCAGAAGGGACCCCGCCTGGGATGAGCAGTTCTTC. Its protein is CASRRDPAWDEQFF.

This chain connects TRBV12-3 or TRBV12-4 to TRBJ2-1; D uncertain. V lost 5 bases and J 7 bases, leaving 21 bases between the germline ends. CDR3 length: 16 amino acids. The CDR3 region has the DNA TGTGCCAGCAGTCCCAAGGTCGCCAGAGAAGCGAATGAGCAGTTCTTC. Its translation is CASSPKVAREANEQFF.

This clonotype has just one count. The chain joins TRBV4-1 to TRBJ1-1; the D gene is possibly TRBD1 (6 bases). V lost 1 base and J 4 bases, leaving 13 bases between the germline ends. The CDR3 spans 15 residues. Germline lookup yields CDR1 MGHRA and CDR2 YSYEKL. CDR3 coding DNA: TGCGCCAGCAGCCAAGGTCGGGGGCTAACCACTGAAGCTTTCTTT. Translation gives CASSQGRGLTTEAFF.

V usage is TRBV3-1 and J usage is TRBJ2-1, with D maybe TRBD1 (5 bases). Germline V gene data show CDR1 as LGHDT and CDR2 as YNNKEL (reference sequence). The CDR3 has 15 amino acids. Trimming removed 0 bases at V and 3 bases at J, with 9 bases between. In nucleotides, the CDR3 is TGTGCCAGCAGCCAAGATAGGGGCCGCTACAATGAGCAGTTCTTC. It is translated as CASSQDRGRYNEQFF.

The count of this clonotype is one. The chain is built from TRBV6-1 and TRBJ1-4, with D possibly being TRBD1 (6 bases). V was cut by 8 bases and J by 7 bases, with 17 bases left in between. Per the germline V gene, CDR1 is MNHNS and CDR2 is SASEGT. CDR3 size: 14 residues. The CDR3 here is CASVTGGNSEKLFF. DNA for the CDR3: TGTGCCAGCGTGACAGGCGGCAATAGTGAAAAACTGTTTTTT.

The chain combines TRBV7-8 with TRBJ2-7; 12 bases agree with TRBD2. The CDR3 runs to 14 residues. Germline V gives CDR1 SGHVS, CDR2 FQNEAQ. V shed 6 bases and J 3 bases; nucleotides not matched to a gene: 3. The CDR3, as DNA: TGTGCCAGCAGGCGACTAGCGGGAGTCTACGAGCAGTACTTC. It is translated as CASRRLAGVYEQYF.

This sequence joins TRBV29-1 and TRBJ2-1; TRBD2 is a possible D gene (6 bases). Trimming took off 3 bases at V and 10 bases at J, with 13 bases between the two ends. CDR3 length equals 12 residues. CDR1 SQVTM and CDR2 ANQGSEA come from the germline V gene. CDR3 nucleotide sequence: TGCAGCGTTGATGGGGACTGGTCAGAGCAGTTCTTC. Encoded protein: CSVDGDWSEQFF.

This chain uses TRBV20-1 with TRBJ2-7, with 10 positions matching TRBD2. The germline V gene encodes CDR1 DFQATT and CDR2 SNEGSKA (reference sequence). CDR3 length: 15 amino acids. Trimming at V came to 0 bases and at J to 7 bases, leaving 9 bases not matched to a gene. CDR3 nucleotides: TGCAGTGCTAGAGACCTAGCGGGGGTAGGCAATGAGCAGTACTTC. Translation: CSARDLAGVGNEQYF.

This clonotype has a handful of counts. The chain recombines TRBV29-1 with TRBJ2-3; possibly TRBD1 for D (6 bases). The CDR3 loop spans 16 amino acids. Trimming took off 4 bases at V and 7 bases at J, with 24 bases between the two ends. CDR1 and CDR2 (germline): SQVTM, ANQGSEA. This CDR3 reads CSVVGAEDWRRNTQYF. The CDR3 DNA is TGCAGCGTTGTGGGGGCAGAGGACTGGCGTAGGAATACGCAGTATTTT.

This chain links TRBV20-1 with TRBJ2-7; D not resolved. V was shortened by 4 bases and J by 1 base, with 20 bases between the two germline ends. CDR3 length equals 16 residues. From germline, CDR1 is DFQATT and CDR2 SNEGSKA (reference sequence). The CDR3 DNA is TGCAGTGCTAATCCCATAATTGGCGTAAGATCCTACGAGCAGTACTTC. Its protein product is CSANPIIGVRSYEQYF.

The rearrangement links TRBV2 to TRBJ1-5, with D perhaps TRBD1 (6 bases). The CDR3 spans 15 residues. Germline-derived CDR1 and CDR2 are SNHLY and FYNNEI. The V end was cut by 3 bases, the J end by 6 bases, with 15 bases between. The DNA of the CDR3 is TGTGCCAGCAGTGACAGGGGACGGCCCGGTCAGCCCCAGCATTTT. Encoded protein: CASSDRGRPGQPQHF.

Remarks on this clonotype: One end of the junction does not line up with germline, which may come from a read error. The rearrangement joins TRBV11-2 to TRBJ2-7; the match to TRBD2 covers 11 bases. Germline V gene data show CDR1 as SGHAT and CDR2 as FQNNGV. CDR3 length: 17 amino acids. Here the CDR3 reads CTSSEGLAGLVSYEQYF. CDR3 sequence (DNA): TGTACCAGCAGCGAAGGACTAGCGGGTCTCGTAAGCTACGAGCAGTACTTC.